One and the same sample provided the 21 T cell receptor beta chains below, sequenced in a study of neurological immune-mediated disorders. TCRdb reprocessed the 5' RACE reads via MiXCR and lists one record per CDR3 protein. This sample has over 60,000 distinct CDR3 sequences, with 5% to 5.5% found just once. The sample comprised PBMCs. The receptor source for this set is a woman under 40 with multiple sclerosis.

The chain carries TRBV7-8 and TRBJ2-1, with 11 bases lining up with TRBD2. Germline CDR1 and CDR2: SGHVS and FQNEAQ. CDR3 length: 16 residues. Losses at the gene ends were 5 bases for V and 7 bases for J; bases not matched to a gene: 10. The CDR3 loop reads CASSPRASGRLNEQFF. The CDR3 DNA reads TGTGCCAGCAGCCCCAGGGCTAGCGGGAGGCTGAATGAGCAGTTCTTC. Combining the CDR3 with reference TRBV7-8 and TRBJ2-1 gives the whole variable domain GAGVSQSPRYKVAKRGQDVALRCDPISGHVSLFWYQQALGQGPEFLTYFQNEAQLDKSGLPSDRFFAERPEGSVSTLKIQRTQQEDSAVYLCASSPRASGRLNEQFFGPGTRLTVL.

This clonotype appeared many times. This rearrangement joins TRBV6-5 to TRBJ1-4; 9 bases fit TRBD1. The CDR3 consists of 14 residues. Germline lookup yields CDR1 MNHEY and CDR2 SVGAGI. With V trimmed by 6 bases and J by 7 bases, 6 bases remained unmatched. The CDR3 DNA sequence: TGTGCCAGCAGCGAGACAGGGGGAAGTGAAAAACTGTTTTTT. It codes for CASSETGGSEKLFF.

This clonotype was seen at least ten times. The chain carries TRBV20-1 and TRBJ2-1; a possible D gene is TRBD1 (6 bases). The CDR3 length is 13 residues. The germline V gene has CDR1 DFQATT and CDR2 SNEGSKA (reference sequence). Between the trimmed V and J ends, which lost 4 bases and 6 bases, there was a span of 13 bases. CDR3 sequence (DNA): TGCAGTGCTAACCCAACAGGGCTCAATGAGCAGTTCTTC. Residues: CSANPTGLNEQFF.

This clonotype came up many times. The genes are TRBV11-2 and TRBJ2-3; 11 bases map to TRBD2. CDR3 length equals 16 residues. Trimming at V came to 2 bases and at J to 6 bases, leaving 7 bases not matched to a gene. The germline V gene has CDR1 SGHAT and CDR2 FQNNGV. The CDR3 DNA reads as TGTGCCAGCAGCTTAAGGCTAGCGGGGGGCCGCGATACGCAGTATTTT. Protein sequence: CASSLRLAGGRDTQYF.

This clonotype came up a few times. V and J are TRBV20-1 and TRBJ1-5, with D unclear. Germline CDR1 DFQATT, CDR2 SNEGSKA (reference sequence). This CDR3 has 15 amino acids. The V end was cut by 2 bases, the J end by 3 bases, with 14 bases between. The CDR3 sequence: CSARLPGRPNQPQHF. CDR3 in DNA: TGCAGTGCTAGACTCCCCGGACGGCCCAATCAGCCCCAGCATTTT.

This clonotype came up many times. The rearrangement links TRBV5-1 to TRBJ2-5, with unresolved D. V was shortened by 2 bases and J by 4 bases, with 12 bases between the two germline ends. CDR3 length: 14 residues. The germline CDR1 and CDR2 sequences are SGHRS and YFSETQ. CDR3 amino acids: CASSLSAVGETQYF. For the CDR3, the DNA is TGCGCCAGCAGCTTAAGCGCCGTCGGAGAGACCCAGTACTTC. Full variable domain (rest looked up from reference TRBV5-1 and TRBJ2-5): KAGVTQTPRYLIKTRGQQVTLSCSPISGHRSVSWYQQTPGQGLQFLFEYFSETQRNKGNFPGRFSGRQFSNSRSEMNVSTLELGDSALYLCASSLSAVGETQYFGPGTRLLVL.

There are many counts of this clonotype. CDR3 in amino acids: CASSFSTDTQYF. The CDR3 DNA follows: TGTGCCAGCAGCTTTTCGACAGATACGCAGTATTTT. V usage is TRBV5-5 and J usage is TRBJ2-3, with D unclear. Deletions cut 2 bases from V and 3 bases from J, with 4 bases between. The germline V gene encodes CDR1 SGHKS and CDR2 YYEKEE (reference sequence). The CDR3 spans 12 residues. Full variable domain (remainder filled in from reference TRBV5-5 and TRBJ2-3): DAGVTQSPTHLIKTRGQQVTLRCSPISGHKSVSWYQQVLGQGPQFIFQYYEKEERGRGNFPDRFSARQFPNYSSELNVNALLLGDSALYLCASSFSTDTQYFGPGTRLTVL.

The table lists this clonotype with a few counts. A much larger clone lies a single base off, so this may be a read error. The V call is TRBV5-6, the J call TRBJ2-4, with D possibly being TRBD1 or TRBD2 (5 bases each). V was shortened by 0 bases and J by 8 bases, with 15 bases between the two germline ends. This CDR3 spans 15 amino acids. Germline CDR1 and CDR2: SGHDT and YYEEEE. The CDR3, as DNA: TGTGCCAGCAGCTTGGGGGGGTGGAGGCCCCACATTCAGTACTTC. This sequence encodes CASSLGGWRPHIQYF.

This clonotype was seen repeatedly, ten times or more. The chain employs TRBV11-1 and TRBJ2-2, with 8 bases aligning to TRBD2. Germline CDR1 SGHAT, CDR2 FQDESV (reference sequence). The CDR3 has 15 residues. V lost 4 bases and J lost 6; bases outside the gene matches: 7. CDR3 region: CASSSGTSKPGELFF. The CDR3 coding sequence is TGTGCCAGCAGCTCCGGGACTAGTAAACCCGGGGAGCTGTTTTTT.

This clonotype was found many times. This chain uses TRBV5-1 with TRBJ2-1, with 12 nucleotides matching TRBD2. The CDR3 totals 15 residues. The germline gives CDR1 SGHRS, CDR2 YFSETQ. The junction had 0 bases not matched to a gene; V was cut back by 1 base and J by 4 bases. The CDR3 protein is CASSLTSGRYNEQFF. CDR3 bases: TGCGCCAGCAGCTTGACTAGCGGGAGGTACAATGAGCAGTTCTTC.

There are many counts of this clonotype. This chain connects TRBV5-1 to TRBJ1-1; unclear D gene. CDR3 length equals 14 residues. From germline, CDR1 is SGHRS and CDR2 YFSETQ. V lost 4 bases and J 1 base, leaving 11 bases between the germline ends. The CDR3, as DNA: TGCGCCAGCAGCCCCGGCCAAGAGAACACTGAAGCTTTCTTT. It is translated as CASSPGQENTEAFF.

In this sample, this clonotype turned up a few times. V gene TRBV12-3 or TRBV12-4 combines with J gene TRBJ1-1; no clear D gene. V lost 6 bases and J lost 10, with 18 bases in between. The CDR3 consists of 13 residues. Here the CDR3 reads CASRPGRKEAAFF. The CDR3 region has the DNA TGTGCCAGCAGACCCGGGCGCAAGGAGGCAGCTTTCTTT.

This clonotype was counted many times. CDR3 coding DNA: TGCGCCAGCAGCTCCCGTGGGTTCCCACTCACAGATACGCAGTATTTT. The encoded protein is CASSSRGFPLTDTQYF. This rearrangement joins TRBV5-1 to TRBJ2-3; D gene ambiguous. CDR1 and CDR2 (germline): SGHRS, YFSETQ. The CDR3 runs 16 residues. Trimming took 3 bases from V and 2 from J, leaving 16 bases between them.

Ten or more counts support this clonotype. This rearrangement joins TRBV6-1 to TRBJ1-2; D might be TRBD1 (5 bases). The CDR3 consists of 15 residues. Deletions cut 3 bases from V and 3 bases from J, with 14 bases between. Germline V lookup: CDR1 MNHNS, CDR2 SASEGT. The CDR3 DNA sequence: TGTGCCAGCAGTGACCTAAGGGGAGGTGACTATGGCTACACCTTC. This gives the protein CASSDLRGGDYGYTF.

In its sample, this clonotype was seen many times. The rearrangement uses TRBV20-1 and TRBJ2-3, with 9 positions matching TRBD1. This CDR3 contains 16 residues. Losses at the gene ends were 6 bases for V and 1 base for J; bases not matched to a gene: 11. CDR1 DFQATT and CDR2 SNEGSKA come from the germline V gene (reference sequence). CDR3 region: CSAPDRGSFGTDTQYF. Written as DNA, the CDR3 is TGCAGTGCCCCGGACAGGGGTAGCTTCGGCACAGATACGCAGTATTTT.

CDR3 sequence reads: CSALSDTQYF. The CDR3 bases are TGCAGTGCTCTTTCGGATACGCAGTATTTT. The genes are TRBV20-1 and TRBJ2-3, with unresolved D. CDR1 DFQATT and CDR2 SNEGSKA come from the germline V gene (reference sequence). Trimming left V 5 bases short and J 6 bases short, with 6 bases between. This CDR3 contains 10 residues.

This clonotype was seen at least ten times. The chain has TRBV12-3 or TRBV12-4 and TRBJ1-1; 9 nucleotides line up with TRBD1. The V and J ends lost 6 bases and 4 bases, in that order; junction bases with no gene match: 6. This CDR3 region has 14 residues. The CDR3 nucleotides read TGTGCCAGCAGGGGGGGGACAGGGCCCACTGAAGCTTTCTTT. Translation gives CASRGGTGPTEAFF.

Within the sample, this clonotype is medium-sized. The V call is TRBV7-6, the J call TRBJ2-1, with TRBD2 identical over 9 bases. The V and J ends lost 1 base and 10 bases, in that order; junction bases with no gene match: 11. The CDR3 consists of 16 residues. The germline V gene encodes CDR1 SGHVS and CDR2 FNYEAQ. CDR3 in DNA: TGTGCCAGCAGCTTAGGGGGTAGCGGGAGTTGGGAGGAGCAGTTCTTC. Protein sequence: CASSLGGSGSWEEQFF. Filled out from reference TRBV7-6 and TRBJ2-1, the complete variable domain reads GAGVSQSPRYKVTKRGQDVALRCDPISGHVSLYWYRQALGQGPEFLTYFNYEAQQDKSGLPNDRFSAERPEGSISTLTIQRTEQRDSAMYRCASSLGGSGSWEEQFFGPGTRLTVL.

This clonotype was observed many times. The CDR3 DNA is TGTGCCAGCAGGGCAGCGGGAAGCTCCTACAATGAGCAGTTCTTC. This encodes CASRAAGSSYNEQFF. V usage is TRBV12-3 or TRBV12-4 and J usage is TRBJ2-1; 7 nucleotides line up with TRBD2. The CDR3 extends over 15 amino acids. V shed 6 bases and J 0 bases; nucleotides not matched to a gene: 5.

In its sample, this clonotype was seen many times. The chain carries TRBV15 and TRBJ2-7; D unclear. The germline gives CDR1 LNHNV, CDR2 YYDKDF (reference sequence). V lost 0 bases to trimming and J lost 6 bases, with 12 bases between them. The CDR3 has 14 amino acids. CDR3 in DNA: TGTGCCACCAGCAGAGATAAGGGTTTGGGCGAGCAGTACGTC. It specifies CATSRDKGLGEQYV.

J is TRBJ2-5 and V is TRBV7-9, with TRBD1 identical over 8 bases. The CDR3 has 13 residues. Germline loops: CDR1 SEHNR, CDR2 FQNEAQ (reference sequence). J lost 4 bases, V lost 5 bases, and 3 bases had no gene match. The CDR3 DNA is TGTGCCAGCAGCGACAGGGGTATAGAGACCCAGTACTTC. Its protein product is CASSDRGIETQYF.